This T cell receptor (beta chain) was obtained from a study of cytomegalovirus exposure and HLA in healthy donors. Overall study context: In a previous analysis, approximately 110 million unique TCR beta sequences were found from 150 million to 200 million T cells. Regarding the study as a whole: Rarity characterized most TCR sequences, yet some public TCRs appeared in many donors. Donor immune exposure was known only as CMV serostatus.

The table lists this clone with a count of one. No antigen is known for it. Use of 60 Vbeta and 13 Jbeta primers characterized the PCR. Libraries were prepared by immunoSEQ multiplex PCR; TCRdb keeps only in-frame clonotypes and omits some of them. Of 180,000 or so clones listed, over 80% are singletons. The sequence derives from a girl aged 5-17 years in good health and CMV-seropositive. The specimen was PBMCs.

The CDR3, as DNA: TGTGCCAGCAGTTTACAAGGGGGCCCCTGTGGCTACACCTTC. Encoded protein: CASSLQGGPCGYTF. The chain has TRBV27 and TRBJ1-2; 7 bases fit TRBD1. The CDR3 covers 14 residues. The V gene's germline CDR1 is MNHEY and CDR2 SMNVEV (reference sequence). Unmatched junction bases numbered 7, after V lost 2 bases and J lost 7 bases.